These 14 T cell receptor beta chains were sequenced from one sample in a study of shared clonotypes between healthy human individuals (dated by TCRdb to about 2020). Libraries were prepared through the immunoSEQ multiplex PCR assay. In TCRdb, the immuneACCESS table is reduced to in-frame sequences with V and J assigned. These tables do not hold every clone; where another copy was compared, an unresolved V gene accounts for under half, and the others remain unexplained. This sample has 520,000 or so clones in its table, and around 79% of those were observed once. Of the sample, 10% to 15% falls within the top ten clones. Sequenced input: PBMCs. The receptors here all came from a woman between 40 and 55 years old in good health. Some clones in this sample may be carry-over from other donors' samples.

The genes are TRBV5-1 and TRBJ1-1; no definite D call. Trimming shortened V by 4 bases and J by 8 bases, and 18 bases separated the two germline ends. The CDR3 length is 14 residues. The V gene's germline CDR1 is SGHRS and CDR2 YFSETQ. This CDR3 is CASSPSEIWVEAFF. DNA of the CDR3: TGCGCCAGCAGCCCTTCGGAGATTTGGGTAGAAGCTTTCTTT.

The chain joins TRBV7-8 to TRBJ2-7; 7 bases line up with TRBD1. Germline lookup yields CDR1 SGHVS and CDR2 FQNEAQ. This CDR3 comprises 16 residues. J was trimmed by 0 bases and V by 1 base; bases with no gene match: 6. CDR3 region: CASSLVGDRSSYEQYF. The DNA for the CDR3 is TGTGCCAGCAGCTTAGTGGGGGACAGAAGCTCCTACGAGCAGTACTTC. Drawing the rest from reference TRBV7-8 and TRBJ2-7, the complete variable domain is GAGVSQSPRYKVAKRGQDVALRCDPISGHVSLFWYQQALGQGPEFLTYFQNEAQLDKSGLPSDRFFAERPEGSVSTLKIQRTQQEDSAVYLCASSLVGDRSSYEQYFGPGTRLTVT.

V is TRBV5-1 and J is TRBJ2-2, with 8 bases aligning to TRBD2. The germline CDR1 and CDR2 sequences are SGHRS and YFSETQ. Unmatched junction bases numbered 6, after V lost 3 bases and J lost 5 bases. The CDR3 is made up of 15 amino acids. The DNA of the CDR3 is TGCGCCAGCAGCTCGGGACTAGGAGATACCGGGGAGCTGTTTTTT. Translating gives CASSSGLGDTGELFF.

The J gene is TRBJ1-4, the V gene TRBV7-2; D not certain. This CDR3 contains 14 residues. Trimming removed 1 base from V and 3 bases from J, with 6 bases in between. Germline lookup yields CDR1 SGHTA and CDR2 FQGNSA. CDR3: CASSLERANEKLFF. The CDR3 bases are TGTGCCAGCAGCTTAGAAAGGGCTAATGAAAAACTGTTTTTT.

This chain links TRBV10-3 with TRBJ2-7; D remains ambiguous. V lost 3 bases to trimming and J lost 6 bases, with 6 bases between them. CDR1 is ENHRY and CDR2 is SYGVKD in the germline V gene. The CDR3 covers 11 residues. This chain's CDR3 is CAISDTAEQYF. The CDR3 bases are TGTGCCATCAGTGATACGGCCGAGCAGTACTTC.

CDR3 DNA: TGTGCCAGCAGCTTTACGACTAGCGGCACCTACGAGCAGTACTTC. Its protein is CASSFTTSGTYEQYF. The chain is built from TRBV7-2 and TRBJ2-7, with 9 positions matching TRBD2. The CDR3 sequence is 15 residues long. V lost 3 bases, J lost 2 bases, and 5 bases stayed unmatched. Germline CDR1 reads SGHTA; CDR2 reads FQGNSA. Complete variable domain (other parts from reference TRBV7-2 and TRBJ2-7): GAGVSQSPSNKVTEKGKDVELRCDPISGHTALYWYRQSLGQGLEFLIYFQGNSAPDKSGLPSDRFSAERTGGSVSTLTIQRTQQEDSAVYLCASSFTTSGTYEQYFGPGTRLTVT.

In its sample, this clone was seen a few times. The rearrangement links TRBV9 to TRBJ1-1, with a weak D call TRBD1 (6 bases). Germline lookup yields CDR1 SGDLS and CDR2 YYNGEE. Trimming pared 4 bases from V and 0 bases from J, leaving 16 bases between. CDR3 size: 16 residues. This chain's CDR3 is CASSTHGGAMNTEAFF. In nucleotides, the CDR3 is TGTGCCAGCAGCACACACGGGGGGGCCATGAACACTGAAGCTTTCTTT. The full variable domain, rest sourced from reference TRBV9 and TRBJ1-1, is DSGVTQTPKHLITATGQRVTLRCSPRSGDLSVYWYQQSLDQGLQFLIQYYNGEERAKGNILERFSAQQFPDLHSELNLSSLELGDSALYFCASSTHGGAMNTEAFFGQGTRLTVV.

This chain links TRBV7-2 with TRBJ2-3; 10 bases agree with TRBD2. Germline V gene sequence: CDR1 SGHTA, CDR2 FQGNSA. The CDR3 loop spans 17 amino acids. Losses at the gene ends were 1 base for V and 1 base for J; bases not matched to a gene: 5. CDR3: CASSLGLGTSGTDTQYF. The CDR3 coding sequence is TGTGCCAGCAGCTTAGGTCTGGGGACTAGCGGCACAGATACGCAGTATTTT.

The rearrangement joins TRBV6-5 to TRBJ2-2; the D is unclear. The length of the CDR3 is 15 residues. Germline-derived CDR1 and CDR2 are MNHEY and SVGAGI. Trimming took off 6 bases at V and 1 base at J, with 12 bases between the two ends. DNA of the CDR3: TGTGCCAGCAGAGACACTACGTTGAACACCGGGGAGCTGTTTTTT. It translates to CASRDTTLNTGELFF.

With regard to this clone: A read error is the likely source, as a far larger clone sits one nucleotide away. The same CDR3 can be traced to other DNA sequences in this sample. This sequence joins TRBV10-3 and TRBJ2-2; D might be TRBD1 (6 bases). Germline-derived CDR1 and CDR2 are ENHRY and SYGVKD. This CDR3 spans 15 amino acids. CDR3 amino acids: CAIRGVGQNTGELFF. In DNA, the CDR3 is TGTGCCATCCGTGGGGTAGGACAGAACACCGGGGAGCTATTTTTT.

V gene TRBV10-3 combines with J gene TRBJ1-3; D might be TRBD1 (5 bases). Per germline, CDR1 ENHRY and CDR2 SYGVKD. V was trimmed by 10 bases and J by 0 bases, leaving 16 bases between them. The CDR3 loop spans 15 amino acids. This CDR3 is CATGVSGTSGNTIYF. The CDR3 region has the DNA TGTGCCACCGGGGTATCAGGGACCTCTGGAAACACCATATATTTT.

CDR3 loop: CASSGGARAFF. The DNA of the CDR3 is TGTGCCAGCAGCGGGGGGGCACGAGCTTTCTTT. The chain has TRBV5-4 and TRBJ1-1, with a weak D call TRBD1 (6 bases). Germline assignment: CDR1 SGHNT and CDR2 YYREEE (reference sequence). V lost 4 bases and J lost 10, with 11 bases in between. CDR3 length equals 11 residues.

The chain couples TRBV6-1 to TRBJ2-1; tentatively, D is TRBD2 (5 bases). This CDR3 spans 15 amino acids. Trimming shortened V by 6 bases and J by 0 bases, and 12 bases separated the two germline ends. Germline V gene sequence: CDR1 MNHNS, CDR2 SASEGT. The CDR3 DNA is TGTGCCAGCAGGACCCAAGCGGCCTCCTACAATGAGCAGTTCTTC. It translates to CASRTQAASYNEQFF.

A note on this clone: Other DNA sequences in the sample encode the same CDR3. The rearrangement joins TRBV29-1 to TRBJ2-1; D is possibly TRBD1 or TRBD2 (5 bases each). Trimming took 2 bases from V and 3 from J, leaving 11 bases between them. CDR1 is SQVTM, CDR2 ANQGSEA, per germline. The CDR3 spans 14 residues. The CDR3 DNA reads TGCAGCGTTGAAAGGGACCGAAGCTACAATGAGCAGTTCTTC. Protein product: CSVERDRSYNEQFF.